This is a list of T cell receptor beta chains from one sample in a study of CD8 T cells in ankylosing spondylitis. Each CDR3 protein gets one entry after TCRdb re-called the 5' RACE reads with MiXCR. The sample contains 300,000 to 400,000 distinct CDR3 sequences, 20% to 25% of which appear only once. Sequences were obtained from blood, either unsorted or a sorted T cell fraction (not recorded which). The source of these receptors is a male donor with ankylosing spondylitis or in good health (not recorded which). Each CDR3 is given with its conserved first and last residue. The D gene is left open where the match is weak. The listing skips clone size in some rows; elsewhere it reads once, few, many or a size class.

J gene	V gene	clone size	D gene	CDR3 protein	CDR3 DNA
TRBJ1-5	TRBV4-1	NA	NA	CASSQDTMGNQPQHF	TGCGCCAGCAGCCAAGATACCATGGGCAATCAGCCCCAGCATTTT
TRBJ2-2	TRBV12-3/TRBV12-4	few	NA	CASSPTGPPGELFF	TGTGCCAGCAGTCCGACCGGTCCTCCCGGGGAGCTGTTTTTT
TRBJ2-5	TRBV6-1	few	NA	CASSILGVGETQYF	TGTGCCAGCAGTATCCTGGGGGTTGGCGAGACCCAGTACTTC
TRBJ2-1	TRBV7-7	many	TRBD2	CASSQGLDNEQFF	TGTGCTAGCAGCCAGGGACTAGACAATGAGCAGTTCTTC
TRBJ2-3	TRBV7-9	NA	TRBD2	CASSRAGGPTDTQYF	TGTGCCAGCAGTCGAGCGGGGGGGCCTACAGATACGCAGTATTTT
TRBJ2-1	TRBV20-1	few	TRBD2	CSGGGTWSEQFF	TGCAGTGGCGGGGGAACGTGGAGTGAGCAGTTCTTC
TRBJ2-2	TRBV14	NA	TRBD1	CASSQITGANTGELFF	TGTGCCAGCAGCCAGATCACAGGGGCGAACACCGGGGAGCTGTTTTTT
TRBJ2-1	TRBV12-3/TRBV12-4	NA	TRBD2	CASSMGLAGISYNEQFF	TGTGCCAGCAGTATGGGACTAGCGGGGATCTCCTACAATGAGCAGTTCTTC
TRBJ2-7	TRBV20-1	few	NA	CSARMQGFHEQYF	TGCAGTGCTAGAATGCAGGGTTTCCACGAGCAGTACTTC
TRBJ2-7	TRBV9	few	TRBD1	CASSVGQGAFEYEQYF	TGTGCCAGCAGCGTGGGACAGGGGGCGTTTGAGTACGAGCAGTACTTC
TRBJ2-7	TRBV2	NA	NA	CASNRDPSYEQYF	TGTGCCAGTAACAGGGACCCCTCCTACGAGCAGTACTTC
TRBJ2-7	TRBV20-1	few	NA	CSARSLGAYEQYF	TGCAGTGCTAGGTCCCTCGGGGCTTACGAGCAGTACTTC
TRBJ2-3	TRBV7-9	NA	TRBD2	CASSPPPRTSPDTQYF	TGTGCCAGCAGCCCACCCCCCCGGACTAGCCCAGATACGCAGTATTTT
TRBJ2-1	TRBV7-9	NA	NA	CASSLALGREQFF	TGTGCCAGCAGCTTAGCTCTGGGGAGGGAGCAGTTCTTC
TRBJ2-7	TRBV9	few	NA	CASSGLQGGKQYF	TGTGCCAGCAGCGGATTACAGGGTGGGAAGCAGTACTTC
TRBJ2-3	TRBV12-3/TRBV12-4	NA	TRBD2	CASTGLAGVKDTQYF	TGTGCCAGCACAGGATTGGCGGGGGTGAAAGATACGCAGTATTTT
TRBJ2-5	TRBV15	few	TRBD2	CATSRDQERGQETQYF	TGTGCCACCAGCAGAGACCAGGAGCGGGGACAAGAGACCCAGTACTTC
TRBJ2-5	TRBV29-1	few	NA	CSVRTQNQETQYF	TGCAGCGTTAGGACACAGAACCAAGAGACCCAGTACTTC
TRBJ2-7	TRBV12-3/TRBV12-4	NA	NA	CASSSTAFYEQYF	TGTGCCAGCAGTTCGACTGCCTTCTACGAGCAGTACTTC
TRBJ2-1	TRBV28	NA	NA	CASSTSGMATEQFF	TGTGCCAGCAGTACCTCCGGGATGGCTACCGAGCAGTTCTTC
TRBJ2-1	TRBV5-1	NA	TRBD2	CASSPSLAGSYNEQFF	TGCGCCAGCAGCCCGTCACTAGCGGGCTCCTACAATGAGCAGTTCTTC
TRBJ2-7	TRBV7-9	NA	NA	CASSLQGFEQYF	TGTGCCAGCAGTCTACAGGGTTTCGAGCAGTACTTC